This T cell receptor beta chain was captured by sequencing in a study of blood T cell repertoires in COVID-19. In the study overall: Sample material is recorded as cDNA or gDNA derived from T cells, B-cell-depleted T cells, or PBMCs.

Generated by immunoSEQ multiplex PCR, the TCRdb table keeps only in-frame clones and is missing some. The table records 250,000 to 350,000 clones, approximately 91% of them present only once. V lost 1 base and J lost 5, with 6 bases in between. CDR3 length equals 14 residues. The germline V gene has CDR1 SGHTA and CDR2 FQGTGA. Sequencing input: peripheral blood. The chain combines TRBV7-3 with TRBJ1-6; D ambiguous. This receptor was obtained from an older woman with acute or convalescent COVID-19. CDR3 amino acids: CASSLNGDNSPLHF. Here the CDR3 DNA reads TGTGCCAGCAGCTTAAACGGGGATAATTCACCCCTCCACTTT.